This TCR beta chain was documented in a study of blood T cell repertoires in COVID-19. Study context: Acute-phase and convalescent COVID-19 samples originated in the United States, Italy and Spain. T cells, B-cell-depleted T cells, or PBMCs supplied cDNA or gDNA.

The germline gives CDR1 SGHTS, CDR2 YDEGEE. V lost 5 bases and J lost 0, with 12 bases in between. This CDR3 comprises 15 residues. In the authors' methods: Amplification from reference gene primers served as the basis for estimated nucleated cell counts. Measured with immunoSEQ multiplex PCR; TCRdb has only the in-frame clones, and not every one. V and J calls and clone size are those listed in that table; D and trimming were worked out from the DNA. The sample records tens of thousands of clones, about 86% being singletons. The sequencing input was peripheral blood. The TCR sequence derives from an elderly woman with active or convalescent COVID-19. V is TRBV5-8 and J is TRBJ1-5; D possibly corresponds to TRBD1 (5 bases). The CDR3 sequence: CASSPDSYSNQPQHF. The CDR3 nucleotides are TGTGCCAGCAGTCCAGACAGTTATAGCAATCAGCCCCAGCATTTT.